This T cell receptor (beta chain) was recorded in a study of T cells in localized non-small cell lung cancer. Looked up from germline, CDR1 is LGHNT and CDR2 is FRNRAP. This CDR3 has 15 amino acids. Assay: immunoSEQ multiplex PCR; the TCRdb copy retains only in-frame clones and omits some. The sample yields 50,000 or so clones, about four fifths seen once. The chain joins TRBV12-5 to TRBJ1-6, with D tentatively TRBD1 (5 bases). The receptor's source is a female donor older than 55 with stage II squamous cell lung carcinoma. The material sequenced was peripheral blood, taken before any cancer treatment. CDR3: CAQAPTGSYNSPLHF. CDR3 coding DNA: TGTGCCCAGGCGCCTACAGGATCCTATAATTCACCCCTCCACTTT.